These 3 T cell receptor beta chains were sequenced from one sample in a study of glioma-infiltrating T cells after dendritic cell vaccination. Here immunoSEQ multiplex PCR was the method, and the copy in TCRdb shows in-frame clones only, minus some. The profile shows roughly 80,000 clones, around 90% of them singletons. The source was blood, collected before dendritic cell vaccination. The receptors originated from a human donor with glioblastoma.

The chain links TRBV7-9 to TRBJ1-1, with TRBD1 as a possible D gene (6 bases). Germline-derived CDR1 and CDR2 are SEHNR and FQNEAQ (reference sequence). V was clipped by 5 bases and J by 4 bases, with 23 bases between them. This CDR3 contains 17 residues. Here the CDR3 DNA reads TGTGCCAGCAGCCCCAGAGTGGGGACCAGGGGAACCACTGAAGCTTTCTTT. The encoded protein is CASSPRVGTRGTTEAFF. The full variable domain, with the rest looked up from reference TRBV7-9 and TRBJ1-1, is DTGVSQNPRHKITKRGQNVTFRCDPISEHNRLYWYRQTLGQGPEFLTYFQNEAQLEKSRLLSDRFSAERPKGSFSTLEIQRTEQGDSAMYLCASSPRVGTRGTTEAFFGQGTRLTVV.

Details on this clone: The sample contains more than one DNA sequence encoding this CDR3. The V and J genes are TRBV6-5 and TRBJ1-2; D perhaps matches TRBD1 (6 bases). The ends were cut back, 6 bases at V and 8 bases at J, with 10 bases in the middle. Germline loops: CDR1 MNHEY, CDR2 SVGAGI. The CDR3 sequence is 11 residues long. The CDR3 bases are TGTGCCAGCAGCCCAGGGGCGGGCTACACCTTC. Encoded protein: CASSPGAGYTF.

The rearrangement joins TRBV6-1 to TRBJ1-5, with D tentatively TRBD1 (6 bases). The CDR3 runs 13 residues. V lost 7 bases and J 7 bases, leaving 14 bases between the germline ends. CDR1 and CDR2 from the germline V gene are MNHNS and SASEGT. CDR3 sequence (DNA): TGTGCCAGCACAGGGGTTTTAGACCAGCCCCAGCATTTT. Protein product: CASTGVLDQPQHF.